This T cell receptor (beta chain) was observed in a study of CD8 T cells in ankylosing spondylitis. Generation of TCR beta libraries employed quantitative 5'-RACE incorporating molecular barcodes. TCRdb reanalysed the 5' RACE reads using MiXCR and keeps one entry per CDR3 protein. This sample has about 750,000 distinct CDR3 sequences, with roughly 20% found just once. There are a few counts of this clonotype. As yet, its antigen is unknown. V was clipped by 4 bases and J by 2 bases, with 17 bases between them. Germline lookup yields CDR1 MNHEY and CDR2 SVGEGT. This CDR3 region has 16 residues. Points from the study as a whole: There was a TCR beta motif, made of several highly homologous variants, that appeared characteristic of ankylosing spondylitis blood. With a CD8+ phenotype, disease-linked clones were relatively rare in peripheral blood. Reportedly, disease-linked clones are significantly enriched in ankylosing spondylitis patients' matched synovial fluid. In synovial fluid and blood from reactive arthritis, some motif variants were previously reported.

Sequenced: blood, either unsorted or a sorted T cell fraction (not recorded which). This receptor was obtained from a male donor with ankylosing spondylitis. The V gene is TRBV6-2 or TRBV6-3, the J gene TRBJ1-1; D gene ambiguous. The CDR3 region has the DNA TGTGCCAGCAGTTCCCGACGACCAGCCTTCAACACTGAAGCTTTCTTT. Its translation is CASSSRRPAFNTEAFF.